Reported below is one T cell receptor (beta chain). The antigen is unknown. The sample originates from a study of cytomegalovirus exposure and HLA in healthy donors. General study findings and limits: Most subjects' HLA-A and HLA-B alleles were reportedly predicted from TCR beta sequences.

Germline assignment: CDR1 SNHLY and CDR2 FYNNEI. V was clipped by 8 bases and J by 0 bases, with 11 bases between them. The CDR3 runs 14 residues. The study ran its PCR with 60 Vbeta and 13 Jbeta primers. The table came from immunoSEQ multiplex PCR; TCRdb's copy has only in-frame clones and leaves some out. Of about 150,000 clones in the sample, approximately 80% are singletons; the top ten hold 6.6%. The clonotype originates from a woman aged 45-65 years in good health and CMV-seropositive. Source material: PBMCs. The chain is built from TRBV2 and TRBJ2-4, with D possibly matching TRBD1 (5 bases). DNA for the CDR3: TGTGCCAGCGAACAGGAGTTAGCCAAAAACATTCAGTACTTC. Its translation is CASEQELAKNIQYF.